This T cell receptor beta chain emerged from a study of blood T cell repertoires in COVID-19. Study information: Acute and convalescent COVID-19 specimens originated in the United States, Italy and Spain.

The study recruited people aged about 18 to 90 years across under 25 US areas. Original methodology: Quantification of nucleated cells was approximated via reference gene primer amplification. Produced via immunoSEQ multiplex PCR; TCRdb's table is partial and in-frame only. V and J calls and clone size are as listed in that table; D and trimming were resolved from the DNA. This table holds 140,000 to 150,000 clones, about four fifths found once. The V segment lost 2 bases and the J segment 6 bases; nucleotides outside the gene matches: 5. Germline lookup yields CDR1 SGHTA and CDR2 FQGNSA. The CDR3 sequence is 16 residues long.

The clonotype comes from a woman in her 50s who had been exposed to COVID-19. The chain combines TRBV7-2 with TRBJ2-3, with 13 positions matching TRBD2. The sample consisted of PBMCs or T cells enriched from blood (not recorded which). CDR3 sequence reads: CASSLTSGGATDTQYF. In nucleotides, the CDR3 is TGTGCCAGCAGCTTAACTAGCGGGGGGGCGACCGATACGCAGTATTTT.